These 6 T cell receptor beta chains originate from one sample sequenced in a study of PD-L1 blockade in urothelial cancer. Clones were sequenced by immunoSEQ multiplex PCR, and TCRdb holds only the in-frame ones, with some missing. The sample includes about 90,000 clones, less than 90% of them seen just once. The sample's time point: peripheral blood 6 weeks after treatment start. Sequenced material: PBMCs, taken around atezolizumab (anti-PD-L1) treatment. The receptor set was obtained from a man aged 70-80 years with urothelial cancer.

The CDR3 reads CASSQTGQGYEQFF. CDR3 coding DNA: TGCGCCAGCAGCCAAACGGGACAGGGCTATGAGCAGTTCTTC. The chain joins TRBV4-3 to TRBJ2-1; TRBD1 aligns across 9 bases. CDR3 length: 14 residues. Per germline, CDR1 LGHNA and CDR2 YSLEER. Losses at the gene ends were 2 bases for V and 8 bases for J; bases not matched to a gene: 4.

V and J are TRBV18 and TRBJ1-1, with D perhaps TRBD1 (6 bases). The CDR3 consists of 15 residues. Trimming took off 0 bases at V and 7 bases at J, with 15 bases between the two ends. Germline V CDR1 and CDR2: KGHSH, LQKENI. The CDR3 sequence: CASSPPKGGDLEAFF. The CDR3 bases are TGTGCCAGCTCACCACCGAAGGGGGGGGACCTTGAAGCTTTCTTT.

The chain joins TRBV7-8 to TRBJ1-3; D is uncertain. The CDR3 contains 15 residues. The V end was cut by 2 bases, the J end by 0 bases, with 8 bases between. Germline-derived CDR1 and CDR2 are SGHVS and FQNEAQ. DNA of the CDR3: TGTGCCAGCAGCTTAACAGCCAGCTCTGGAAACACCATATATTTT. Its translation is CASSLTASSGNTIYF.

This clone was counted between two and nine times. The genes are TRBV5-3 and TRBJ2-1, with TRBD1 matching 8 bases. TRBV5-3 is filed as an ORF, its function uncertain. This CDR3 region has 12 residues. V lost 8 bases, J lost 10 bases, and 8 bases stayed unmatched. CDR3 nucleotide sequence: TGTGCCAGCAGCCGGACAGGGAAAGAGCAGTTCTTC. Its translation is CASSRTGKEQFF.

The chain employs TRBV7-9 and TRBJ2-3; 10 bases agree with TRBD2. Germline loops: CDR1 SEHNR, CDR2 FQNEAQ (reference sequence). CDR3 size: 15 residues. V lost 1 base, J lost 4 bases, and 2 bases stayed unmatched. The CDR3 DNA sequence: TGTGCCAGCAGCTTAGGAAGCGGGGGGGCAGATACGCAGTATTTT. Translation: CASSLGSGGADTQYF.

V and J are TRBV4-1 and TRBJ1-4; TRBD1 is a possible D gene (5 bases). This CDR3 comprises 17 residues. With 0 bases removed from V and 7 bases from J, the gap between germline ends came to 18 bases. Germline V gives CDR1 MGHRA, CDR2 YSYEKL. The CDR3 DNA follows: TGCGCCAGCAGCCAAGATGTCGGCCAGGGTGGTATTGAAAAACTGTTTTTT. Translating it yields CASSQDVGQGGIEKLFF.